Each of the 28 T cell receptor beta chains below was sequenced from the same sample in a study of cytomegalovirus exposure and HLA in healthy donors. Amplification used 60 Vbeta primers and 13 Jbeta primers. Some clones are missing from TCRdb's copy, which holds only in-frame ones; the method was immunoSEQ multiplex PCR. Of 90,000 or so clones listed, over 75% are singletons. Source material: PBMCs. Receptor source: a male donor in good health and CMV-seropositive.

A few counts support this clone. This CDR3 reads CASRLGTTSNQPQHF. CDR3 bases: TGTGCCAGCAGGTTAGGGACAACTAGCAATCAGCCCCAGCATTTT. The chain carries TRBV6-5 and TRBJ1-5, with a possible D match to TRBD1 (6 bases). The CDR3 totals 15 residues. Per germline, CDR1 MNHEY and CDR2 SVGAGI. V lost 6 bases and J 0 bases, leaving 12 bases between the germline ends.

There are a few counts of this clone. The rearrangement links TRBV5-1 to TRBJ2-2, with TRBD1 as a possible D gene (7 bases). Looked up from germline, CDR1 is SGHRS and CDR2 is YFSETQ. With 0 bases removed from V and 1 base from J, the gap between germline ends came to 10 bases. The CDR3 runs to 16 residues. CDR3 residues: CASSLGGTVNTGELFF. CDR3 DNA: TGCGCCAGCAGCTTGGGCGGGACAGTGAACACCGGGGAGCTGTTTTTT.

This chain connects TRBV9 to TRBJ1-2, with 9 bases that match TRBD1. CDR1 and CDR2 from the germline V gene are SGDLS and YYNGEE. This CDR3 has 15 residues. Trimming took 3 bases from V and 6 from J; bases not matched to a gene: 9. This CDR3 reads CASSESRDRADGYTF. CDR3 bases: TGTGCCAGCAGCGAATCCCGGGACAGGGCCGATGGCTACACCTTC.

CDR3 loop: CASRHTQSYEQYF. In nucleotides, the CDR3 is TGTGCCAGCAGGCATACACAGTCCTACGAGCAGTACTTC. V gene TRBV6-1 combines with J gene TRBJ2-7; D ambiguous. This CDR3 region has 13 residues. V was clipped by 6 bases and J by 1 base, with 10 bases between them. CDR1 and CDR2 from the germline V gene are MNHNS and SASEGT.

The chain employs TRBV7-9 and TRBJ2-1, with D possibly being TRBD2 (6 bases). CDR3 length equals 14 residues. Per the germline V gene, CDR1 is SEHNR and CDR2 is FQNEAQ (reference sequence). Between the trimmed V and J ends, which lost 2 bases and 3 bases, there was a span of 8 bases. The CDR3 here is CASSLTGVYNEQFF. The CDR3 DNA reads as TGTGCCAGCAGCTTAACGGGGGTCTACAATGAGCAGTTCTTC.

This clone was recorded only once. The CDR3, as DNA: TGTGCCAGCAGCACCGGGGATTCCTACAATGAGCAGTTCTTC. Protein: CASSTGDSYNEQFF. The chain recombines TRBV4-2 with TRBJ2-1; TRBD2 might be the D (5 bases). The V end lost 5 bases, the J end lost 1 base, and 9 bases lay between the germline ends. The CDR3 totals 14 residues. The germline gives CDR1 LGHNA, CDR2 YNFKEQ.

The V call is TRBV5-8, the J call TRBJ2-3, with D possibly being TRBD2 (5 bases). V was cut by 0 bases and J by 6 bases, with 17 bases left in between. The CDR3 is 16 residues long. The germline gives CDR1 SGHTS, CDR2 YDEGEE. The CDR3 sequence is CASSLETAGATDTQYF. Here the CDR3 DNA reads TGTGCCAGCAGCTTGGAAACGGCGGGTGCCACCGATACGCAGTATTTT.

This clone was seen more than once but under ten times. The V gene is TRBV7-2, the J gene TRBJ2-5, with D possibly matching TRBD2 (5 bases). CDR1 and CDR2 (germline): SGHTA, FQGNSA. V was trimmed by 8 bases and J by 1 base, leaving 17 bases between them. The CDR3 consists of 15 residues. The CDR3 nucleotides read TGTGCCAGCGGAAGGAGGCAGACTATCCAAGAGACCCAGTACTTC. Translating gives CASGRRQTIQETQYF. Using reference TRBV7-2 and TRBJ2-5 for the parts outside the CDR3, the full variable domain is GAGVSQSPSNKVTEKGKDVELRCDPISGHTALYWYRQSLGQGLEFLIYFQGNSAPDKSGLPSDRFSAERTGGSVSTLTIQRTQQEDSAVYLCASGRRQTIQETQYFGPGTRLLVL.

Only a few counts were recorded for this clone. The genes are TRBV28 and TRBJ2-7; 8 bases are a match to TRBD1. Losses at the gene ends were 6 bases for V and 1 base for J; bases not matched to a gene: 8. There are 15 residues in the CDR3. Germline CDR1 is MDHEN and CDR2 is SYDVKM. The CDR3: CASREDRANSYEQYF. The CDR3, as DNA: TGTGCCAGCAGGGAGGACAGGGCCAATTCCTACGAGCAGTACTTC.

The table lists this clone with a few counts. This chain uses TRBV6-4 with TRBJ2-3, with 9 bases identical to TRBD1. The CDR3 runs 14 residues. CDR1 MRHNA and CDR2 SNTAGT come from the germline V gene. With 4 bases clipped from V and 1 base from J, the junction kept 0 bases outside the gene matches. The CDR3 DNA sequence: TGTGCCAGCAGTGGGACAGGGGGCACAGATACGCAGTATTTT. Encoded protein: CASSGTGGTDTQYF.

The rearrangement joins TRBV7-2 to TRBJ2-1, with a possible D match to TRBD2 (6 bases). Germline-derived CDR1 and CDR2 are SGHTA and FQGNSA. There are 14 residues in the CDR3. V was clipped by 1 base and J by 7 bases, with 11 bases between them. CDR3 sequence: CASSLGGLKNEQFF. CDR3 in DNA: TGTGCCAGCAGCTTAGGGGGACTGAAAAATGAGCAGTTCTTC. The full variable domain, rest sourced from reference TRBV7-2 and TRBJ2-1, is GAGVSQSPSNKVTEKGKDVELRCDPISGHTALYWYRQSLGQGLEFLIYFQGNSAPDKSGLPSDRFSAERTGGSVSTLTIQRTQQEDSAVYLCASSLGGLKNEQFFGPGTRLTVL.

This clone occurred once. V usage is TRBV27 and J usage is TRBJ2-7; the match to TRBD2 covers 7 bases. CDR3 length equals 16 residues. V lost 3 bases to trimming and J lost 3 bases; unmatched junction nucleotides: 11. The germline CDR1 and CDR2 sequences are MNHEY and SMNVEV (reference sequence). In DNA form, the CDR3 reads TGTGCCAGCAGTTTTTCCTCCGGGACTATCGGCTACGAGCAGTACTTC. It specifies CASSFSSGTIGYEQYF.

The chain has TRBV2 and TRBJ2-1, with D possibly TRBD1 on 6 matching bases. Trimming cost V 4 bases and J 0 bases, with 10 bases left between them. CDR1 is SNHLY, CDR2 FYNNEI, per germline. CDR3 length: 15 amino acids. The CDR3 coding sequence is TGTGCCAGCAGTGGAGGGGGAAGCTCCTACAATGAGCAGTTCTTC. This encodes CASSGGGSSYNEQFF.

The chain is built from TRBV28 and TRBJ1-2, with 7 bases lining up with TRBD1. Germline V gives CDR1 MDHEN, CDR2 SYDVKM. With 6 bases clipped from V and 4 bases from J, the junction kept 11 bases outside the gene matches. This CDR3 is 15 amino acids long. This CDR3 reads CASRTYKDRLYGYTF. CDR3 bases: TGTGCCAGCAGAACATATAAGGACAGGCTCTATGGCTACACCTTC.

The chain joins TRBV4-1 to TRBJ1-1, with unresolved D. V lost 1 base to trimming and J lost 4 bases, with 16 bases between them. Germline V gene data show CDR1 as MGHRA and CDR2 as YSYEKL. CDR3 size: 16 residues. The CDR3: CASSQGETLGITEAFF. The CDR3 DNA reads TGCGCCAGCAGCCAAGGAGAGACTCTCGGGATCACTGAAGCTTTCTTT.

The J gene is TRBJ2-5, the V gene TRBV2, with 9 bases aligning to TRBD1. Germline trimming cut 6 bases from V and 4 bases from J; bases unmatched to any gene: 12. The germline CDR1 and CDR2 sequences are SNHLY and FYNNEI. This CDR3 has 16 residues. The CDR3 region is CASRLGTGRGAETQYF. The CDR3, as DNA: TGTGCCAGCAGGTTAGGGACAGGGCGAGGGGCAGAGACCCAGTACTTC.

The chain combines TRBV27 with TRBJ1-4; TRBD1 matches 12 bases. The CDR3 runs 15 residues. Germline V CDR1 and CDR2: MNHEY, SMNVEV (reference sequence). V lost 6 bases, J lost 8 bases, and 7 bases stayed unmatched. As DNA, the CDR3 is TGTGCCAGCAGCCTGGGACAGGGGGCTAGGGAAAAACTGTTTTTT. Its protein product is CASSLGQGAREKLFF.

This clone was recorded only once. The genes are TRBV7-2 and TRBJ1-2, with D maybe TRBD1 (5 bases). Deletions cut 2 bases from V and 6 bases from J, with 13 bases between. The CDR3 length is 14 residues. CDR1 and CDR2 from the germline V gene are SGHTA and FQGNSA. CDR3 loop: CASSLRSGRDGYTF. Written as DNA, the CDR3 is TGTGCCAGCAGCTTACGTTCAGGGAGGGATGGCTACACCTTC. Looking up the rest from reference TRBV7-2 and TRBJ1-2 gives the full variable domain: GAGVSQSPSNKVTEKGKDVELRCDPISGHTALYWYRQSLGQGLEFLIYFQGNSAPDKSGLPSDRFSAERTGGSVSTLTIQRTQQEDSAVYLCASSLRSGRDGYTFGSGTRLTVV.

This clone was recorded only once. The chain has TRBV11-1 and TRBJ2-5; D gene unclear. This CDR3 is 15 amino acids long. CDR1 is SGHAT, CDR2 FQDESV, per germline (reference sequence). Trimming removed 4 bases from V and 5 bases from J, with 17 bases in between. The CDR3 region is CASSSPIEFEETQYF. The CDR3 DNA is TGTGCCAGCAGCTCCCCGATAGAATTCGAGGAGACCCAGTACTTC.

The chain recombines TRBV5-5 with TRBJ2-1; 7 nucleotides align to TRBD1. The CDR3 is 15 amino acids. J was trimmed by 1 base and V by 4 bases; bases with no gene match: 5. Germline V gives CDR1 SGHKS, CDR2 YYEKEE (reference sequence). CDR3 loop: CASSLGQDSYNEQFF. The CDR3 DNA is TGTGCCAGCAGCCTCGGACAGGATTCCTACAATGAGCAGTTCTTC.

V gene TRBV10-1 combines with J gene TRBJ2-7; 10 bases map to TRBD2. V lost 4 bases, J lost 6 bases, and 12 bases stayed unmatched. The CDR3 runs to 16 residues. Germline CDR1 reads WNHNN; CDR2 reads SYGVQD (reference sequence). CDR3 region: CASSALEAGGPTEQYF. CDR3 nucleotides: TGCGCCAGCAGTGCCCTAGAAGCGGGAGGGCCGACCGAGCAGTACTTC.

This sequence joins TRBV7-9 and TRBJ2-7, with D uncertain. Germline V gene lookup returns CDR1 SEHNR and CDR2 FQNEAQ (reference sequence). Trimming stripped 5 bases from V and 0 bases from J, with 11 bases between. This CDR3 comprises 14 residues. The DNA for the CDR3 is TGTGCCAGCAGCCCTCCGGGTAGCTCCTACGAGCAGTACTTC. Its protein product is CASSPPGSSYEQYF.

This chain links TRBV5-1 with TRBJ1-4; TRBD1 matches 9 bases. With 0 bases clipped from V and 5 bases from J, the junction kept 5 bases outside the gene matches. Germline CDR1 reads SGHRS; CDR2 reads YFSETQ. This CDR3 spans 16 amino acids. CDR3 region: CASSLEGQGGNEKLFF. The CDR3 nucleotides read TGCGCCAGCAGCTTGGAGGGACAGGGCGGCAATGAAAAACTGTTTTTT.

The genes are TRBV28 and TRBJ2-5; 10 bases agree with TRBD1. CDR1 is MDHEN and CDR2 is SYDVKM in the germline V gene. This CDR3 spans 15 amino acids. Trimming at V came to 6 bases and at J to 7 bases, leaving 11 bases not matched to a gene. The CDR3 nucleotides are TGTGCCAGCAGCCTAGGGGGATGGACAGGGGGGACCCAGTACTTC. This translates into CASSLGGWTGGTQYF. Full variable domain (outside the CDR3, taken from reference TRBV28 and TRBJ2-5): DVKVTQSSRYLVKRTGEKVFLECVQDMDHENMFWYRQDPGLGLRLIYFSYDVKMKEKGDIPEGYSVSREKKERFSLILESASTNQTSMYLCASSLGGWTGGTQYFGPGTRLLVL.

The chain is built from TRBV2 and TRBJ1-6; 7 bases map to TRBD1. Germline CDR1 SNHLY, CDR2 FYNNEI. The junction had 6 bases not matched to a gene; V was cut back by 3 bases and J by 7 bases. The CDR3 totals 15 residues. The CDR3 DNA is TGTGCCAGCAGTGATGGGACAGTCGACAATTCACCCCTCCACTTT. Protein sequence: CASSDGTVDNSPLHF. The full variable domain, in which reference TRBV2 and TRBJ1-6 provide the parts outside the CDR3, is EPEVTQTPSHQVTQMGQEVILRCVPISNHLYFYWYRQILGQKVEFLVSFYNNEISEKSEIFDDQFSVERPDGSNFTLKIRSTKLEDSAMYFCASSDGTVDNSPLHFGNGTRLTVT.

This chain connects TRBV28 to TRBJ1-1; D may be TRBD1 (5 bases). V gave up 6 bases and J gave up 4 bases, with 15 bases separating them. The germline V gene has CDR1 MDHEN and CDR2 SYDVKM. This CDR3 is 14 amino acids long. CDR3 DNA: TGTGCCAGCAGGCCAGGGATTCCGCGCACTGAAGCTTTCTTT. Translation gives CASRPGIPRTEAFF.

The chain carries TRBV28 and TRBJ1-2; D not resolved. The germline V and J ends were trimmed by 3 bases and 7 bases, with 9 bases remaining between them. Germline assignment: CDR1 MDHEN and CDR2 SYDVKM. This CDR3 is built from 12 residues. The CDR3 here is CASSLFSSGYTF. The DNA for the CDR3 is TGTGCCAGCAGTTTGTTCTCGTCTGGCTACACCTTC.

This clone was seen once. V usage is TRBV7-2 and J usage is TRBJ1-5; TRBD1 is a possible D gene (6 bases). This CDR3 is 15 amino acids long. V lost 0 bases, J lost 7 bases, and 13 bases lay in between. The germline V gene encodes CDR1 SGHTA and CDR2 FQGNSA. The CDR3 nucleotides are TGTGCCAGCAGCTTAGCGCGGGGGCAGGGGCAGCCCCAGCATTTT. Translation: CASSLARGQGQPQHF.